Following are 10 T cell receptor beta chains from one sample sequenced in a study of blood T cells in healthy people across ages. PCR was performed a second time for about 7 to 11 cycles using a sample-barcoded 5' primer and a J-beta primer mix. In TCRdb, the 5' RACE reads were re-called with MiXCR into one record per CDR3 protein. The sample has over 600,000 distinct CDR3 sequences, around 21% seen once. Material for sequencing was blood. The receptor set was obtained from a man between 65 and 85 years old in good health.

The chain combines TRBV29-1 with TRBJ2-1; 9 bases fit TRBD2. CDR1 is SQVTM, CDR2 ANQGSEA, per germline. V shed 1 base and J 10 bases; nucleotides not matched to a gene: 5. The CDR3 extends over 13 amino acids. The CDR3 spells CSVEVGAGGEQFF. CDR3 nucleotide sequence: TGCAGCGTTGAAGTGGGGGCGGGAGGGGAGCAGTTCTTC.

V and J are TRBV20-1 and TRBJ2-1; 9 bases map to TRBD2. With 0 bases clipped from V and 4 bases from J, the junction kept 7 bases outside the gene matches. From germline, CDR1 is DFQATT and CDR2 SNEGSKA (reference sequence). CDR3 length: 16 amino acids. The CDR3 loop is CSARDLAGASYNEQFF. CDR3 nucleotide sequence: TGCAGTGCTAGAGATTTAGCGGGAGCATCTTACAATGAGCAGTTCTTC.

The chain uses TRBV3-1 and TRBJ2-7; TRBD2 agrees at 11 bases. Germline V gene lookup returns CDR1 LGHDT and CDR2 YNNKEL (reference sequence). V lost 4 bases, J lost 4 bases, and 6 bases stayed unmatched. This CDR3 contains 15 residues. CDR3 region: CASSPTSGGGYEQYF. DNA for the CDR3: TGTGCCAGCAGCCCCACTAGCGGGGGCGGTTACGAGCAGTACTTC.

This clonotype was picked up a small number of times. One base away lies a much larger clone, so this may be a sequencing read error. This chain links TRBV29-1 with TRBJ2-1; perhaps TRBD1 as D (7 bases). Deletions cut 4 bases from V and 4 bases from J, with 14 bases between. Germline V gene data show CDR1 as SQVTM and CDR2 as ANQGSEA. The CDR3 consists of 14 residues. CDR3 residues: CSVGRGDRYNEQFF. For the CDR3, the DNA is TGCAGCGTTGGACGCGGGGACAGATACAATGAGCAGTTCTTC.

This chain uses TRBV9 with TRBJ1-2; tentatively, D is TRBD1 (5 bases). V lost 0 bases, J lost 2 bases, and 11 bases lay in between. From germline, CDR1 is SGDLS and CDR2 YYNGEE. The CDR3 is 15 amino acids. In DNA form, the CDR3 reads TGTGCCAGCAGCGTAGGGCAGGGATCAAACTATGGCTACACCTTC. Its translation is CASSVGQGSNYGYTF.

This clonotype was counted ten times or more. This chain links TRBV4-1 with TRBJ1-1; D not certain. This CDR3 has 14 residues. Trimming left V 0 bases short and J 5 bases short, with 10 bases between. CDR1 MGHRA and CDR2 YSYEKL come from the germline V gene. CDR3: CASSQDRERTEAFF. CDR3 bases: TGCGCCAGCAGCCAAGACCGCGAAAGAACTGAAGCTTTCTTT.

The chain couples TRBV29-1 to TRBJ1-1; unclear D gene. Trimming took 4 bases from V and 1 from J, leaving 7 bases between them. Germline V gene sequence: CDR1 SQVTM, CDR2 ANQGSEA. This CDR3 is built from 12 residues. The CDR3 loop reads CSVASQNTEAFF. The DNA of the CDR3 is TGCAGCGTTGCTAGCCAGAACACTGAAGCTTTCTTT.

This clonotype came up a few times. This chain links TRBV27 with TRBJ2-6, with D possibly matching TRBD1 (6 bases). Germline V gene data show CDR1 as MNHEY and CDR2 as SMNVEV (reference sequence). This CDR3 has 18 amino acids. V gave up 0 bases and J gave up 2 bases, with 14 bases separating them. This chain's CDR3 is CASSLSAIQGTGANVLTF. The CDR3 region has the DNA TGTGCCAGCAGTTTATCGGCAATACAGGGAACTGGGGCCAACGTCCTGACTTTC.

The table lists this clonotype with a few counts. J is TRBJ2-5 and V is TRBV28; TRBD2 matches 12 bases. V shed 4 bases, J shed 4 bases, and the junction held 7 bases outside the gene matches. Germline loops: CDR1 MDHEN, CDR2 SYDVKM. The CDR3 runs 16 residues. The DNA for the CDR3 is TGTGCCAGCAGTTGGGCTAGCGGGAGGGCCATAGAGACCCAGTACTTC. Translation gives CASSWASGRAIETQYF. Filled out from reference TRBV28 and TRBJ2-5, the complete variable domain reads DVKVTQSSRYLVKRTGEKVFLECVQDMDHENMFWYRQDPGLGLRLIYFSYDVKMKEKGDIPEGYSVSREKKERFSLILESASTNQTSMYLCASSWASGRAIETQYFGPGTRLLVL.

This clonotype was picked up a small number of times. This chain links TRBV10-3 with TRBJ2-3; 7 nucleotides align to TRBD2. The CDR3 length is 13 residues. In germline, CDR1 is ENHRY, CDR2 SYGVKD. With 7 bases clipped from V and 4 bases from J, the junction kept 5 bases outside the gene matches. The CDR3, as DNA: TGTGCCATCAAGGGCGGGAGTTCAGATACGCAGTATTTT. Translation gives CAIKGGSSDTQYF.